The source of this T cell receptor (beta chain) is a study of shared clonotypes between healthy human individuals. Data came from immunoSEQ multiplex PCR; TCRdb stores just in-frame clones and leaves some out. The sample includes about 2 million clones, around 96% seen only once; the top ten take about 1.1%. The naive CD8 subset, CD45RO-negative cells positively selected for CCR7, excluded terminally differentiated effector memory CD45RA+ cells. Trimming removed 0 bases from V and 6 bases from J; junction bases left unmatched: 7. From germline, CDR1 is MGHRA and CDR2 YSYEKL. CDR3 length: 16 residues. This clone was recorded only once.

The chain uses TRBV4-1 and TRBJ2-1; TRBD2 matches 8 bases. The origin of this receptor is a man aged 18 to 29 in good health. The material sequenced was naive CD8+ T cells sorted from blood. CDR3 sequence reads: CASSQEAGLAGNEQFF. The CDR3 DNA reads TGCGCCAGCAGCCAAGAAGCCGGCCTAGCGGGCAATGAGCAGTTCTTC.